Listed below are T cell receptor beta chains from one sample, sequenced in a study of blood T cell repertoires in COVID-19. Here immunoSEQ multiplex PCR was the method, and the copy in TCRdb shows in-frame clones only, minus some. The table lists tens of thousands of clones, about 76% of them singletons. The sequenced sample was peripheral blood. The source is a woman older than 75 with active or convalescent COVID-19. Each CDR3 is given with its conserved first and last residue. Each record gives: J gene, D gene, V gene, clone size, CDR3 DNA, CDR3 protein. A D gene is named only where the DNA matches it firmly. Some rows mark clone size as missing; the rest say once, few, many or name a class of expanded clone.

j_gene: TRBJ2-7
d_gene: .
v_gene: TRBV7-8
abundance: .
CDR3nt: TGTGCCAGCAGCTTCCTCCTTACAGGGGGGGATACCTACGAGCAGTACTTC
CDR3aa: CASSFLLTGGDTYEQYF

j_gene: TRBJ2-7
d_gene: TRBD2
v_gene: TRBV5-1
abundance: once
CDR3nt: TGCGCCAGCAGCTTGGTGACTAGCGGGGACGACGCCGAGCAGTACTTC
CDR3aa: CASSLVTSGDDAEQYF

j_gene: TRBJ2-3
d_gene: .
v_gene: TRBV6-5
abundance: few
CDR3nt: TGTGCCAGCAGAGCTACAGGCCCAGATACGCAGTATTTT
CDR3aa: CASRATGPDTQYF

j_gene: TRBJ1-5
d_gene: .
v_gene: TRBV4-2
abundance: .
CDR3nt: TGTGCCAGCAGCCAAAATTCAGGGGCTAATCAGCCCCAGCATTTT
CDR3aa: CASSQNSGANQPQHF

j_gene: TRBJ2-3
d_gene: TRBD2
v_gene: TRBV5-4
abundance: .
CDR3nt: TGTGCCAGCAGCCAGACTAGCGGGGGCACAGATACGCAGTATTTT
CDR3aa: CASSQTSGGTDTQYF

j_gene: TRBJ2-3
d_gene: .
v_gene: TRBV7-2
abundance: .
CDR3nt: TGTGCCAGCAGCTTGGTAGCGGTCATCACAGATACGCAGTATTTT
CDR3aa: CASSLVAVITDTQYF

j_gene: TRBJ1-5
d_gene: .
v_gene: TRBV2
abundance: few
CDR3nt: TGTGCCAGCACCAGGGTGGCGGATCAGCCCCAGCATTTT
CDR3aa: CASTRVADQPQHF

j_gene: TRBJ1-2
d_gene: TRBD1
v_gene: TRBV4-3
abundance: .
CDR3nt: TGCGCCAGCAGCCAAGCGCCCGGGACAGGGGGCTTAGTGGGCTACACCTTC
CDR3aa: CASSQAPGTGGLVGYTF

j_gene: TRBJ2-2
d_gene: .
v_gene: TRBV5-4
abundance: few
CDR3nt: TGTGCCAGCAGCTTGAAGGGGGTCGACACCGGGGAGCTGTTTTTT
CDR3aa: CASSLKGVDTGELFF

j_gene: TRBJ1-2
d_gene: .
v_gene: TRBV30
abundance: .
CDR3nt: TGTGCCTGGAGTGCGGGGAACTATGGCTACACCTTC
CDR3aa: CAWSAGNYGYTF